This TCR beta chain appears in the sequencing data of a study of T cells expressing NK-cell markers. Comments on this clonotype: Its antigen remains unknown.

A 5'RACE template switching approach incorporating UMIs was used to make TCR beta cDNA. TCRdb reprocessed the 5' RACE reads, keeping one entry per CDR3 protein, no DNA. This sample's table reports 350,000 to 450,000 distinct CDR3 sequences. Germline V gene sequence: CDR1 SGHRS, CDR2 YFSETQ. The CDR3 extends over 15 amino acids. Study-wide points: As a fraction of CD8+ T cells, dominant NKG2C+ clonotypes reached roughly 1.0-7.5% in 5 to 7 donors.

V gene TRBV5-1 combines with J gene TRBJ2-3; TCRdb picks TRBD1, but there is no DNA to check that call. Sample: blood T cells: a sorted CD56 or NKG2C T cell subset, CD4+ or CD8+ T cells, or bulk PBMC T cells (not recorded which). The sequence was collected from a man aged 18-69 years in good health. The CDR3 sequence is CASSSNPLEADTQYF.